The 26 T cell receptor beta chains in this list originate from one sample, sequenced in a study of regulatory T cells in long-lasting Graves disease. Both iRepertoire HTBI primers and Arm-PCR of CDR3 regions were used to build the TCR beta libraries. TCRdb recomputed calls from the multiplex PCR reads with MiXCR, one row per CDR3 protein. The sample lists 500,000 to 800,000 distinct CDR3 sequences; 25% to 35% were seen once. Indicated time point: persistent/refractory GD, antithyroid drugs over 5 years with positive TRAb. PBMC-derived RNA was used for the TCR library. The source material was peripheral blood mononuclear cells (PBMCs), sampled when the disease was refractory, from a patient treated with antithyroid drugs. These TCRs come from a female donor with Graves disease.

This clonotype appeared many times. This sequence joins TRBV28 and TRBJ1-2; D is perhaps TRBD1 (6 bases). The germline CDR1 and CDR2 sequences are MDHEN and SYDVKM. This CDR3 spans 13 amino acids. The V and J ends lost 7 bases and 9 bases respectively, with 18 bases between them. Here the CDR3 reads CASIPQGPQRYTF. CDR3 DNA: TGTGCCAGCATCCCACAGGGACCTCAGCGCTACACCTTC.

The chain combines TRBV6-2 or TRBV6-3 with TRBJ1-1, with D unresolved. This CDR3 is built from 14 residues. With 4 bases removed from V and 3 bases from J, the gap between germline ends came to 12 bases. Germline CDR1 is MNHEY and CDR2 is SVGEGT. The CDR3 sequence: CASSLSWADTEAFF. DNA of the CDR3: TGTGCCAGCAGTTTATCATGGGCGGACACTGAAGCTTTCTTT.

This clonotype showed up many times. The chain carries TRBV2 and TRBJ1-4; possible D gene TRBD1, 6 bases. Germline V gene data show CDR1 as SNHLY and CDR2 as FYNNEI. V was trimmed by 2 bases and J by 5 bases, leaving 15 bases between them. The CDR3 is made up of 16 amino acids. CDR3 residues: CASSEMGGRKNEKLFF. CDR3 sequence (DNA): TGTGCCAGCAGTGAAATGGGGGGCCGAAAGAATGAAAAACTGTTTTTT.

V usage is TRBV19 and J usage is TRBJ2-7, with 9 bases fitting TRBD2. V lost 2 bases and J lost 3; bases outside the gene matches: 5. This CDR3 region has 15 residues. Germline lookup yields CDR1 LNHDA and CDR2 SQIVND (reference sequence). CDR3 coding DNA: TGTGCCAGTAGTATATCAGGACTAGCGCGCTACGAGCAGTACTTC. This gives the protein CASSISGLARYEQYF.

This clonotype was detected a few times. This chain joins TRBV14 and TRBJ1-2; D possibly corresponds to TRBD1 (6 bases). This CDR3 has 14 amino acids. V was cut by 3 bases and J by 6 bases, with 14 bases left in between. Germline-derived CDR1 and CDR2 are SGHDN and FVKESK. CDR3 amino acids: CASSHIGGRDGYTF. The DNA of the CDR3 is TGTGCCAGCAGCCATATTGGGGGGCGAGATGGCTACACCTTC.

The table lists this clonotype with many counts. The chain links TRBV29-1 to TRBJ1-1; D gene uncertain. The CDR3 is 13 residues long. Trimming left V 1 base short and J 0 bases short, with 6 bases between. Germline CDR1 SQVTM, CDR2 ANQGSEA. CDR3 coding DNA: TGCAGCGTTGAAGGCCGGATGAACACTGAAGCTTTCTTT. It codes for CSVEGRMNTEAFF.

This sequence joins TRBV28 and TRBJ1-1; TRBD1 matches at 7 bases. The germline CDR1 and CDR2 sequences are MDHEN and SYDVKM. The CDR3 contains 13 residues. The V gene end was trimmed by 6 bases and the J gene end by 4 bases; junction bases not matched to a gene: 5. The CDR3, as DNA: TGTGCCAGCAGCGCGAGGACAGGCACTGAAGCTTTCTTT. Translated, it gives CASSARTGTEAFF.

The chain joins TRBV6-5 to TRBJ2-6; a weak D match, TRBD2 (5 bases). The CDR3 extends over 14 amino acids. Deletions cut 0 bases from V and 9 bases from J, with 9 bases between. Germline-derived CDR1 and CDR2 are MNHEY and SVGAGI. The CDR3 reads CASSYSPAGNVLTF. CDR3 nucleotide sequence: TGTGCCAGCAGTTACTCCCCGGCGGGCAACGTCCTGACTTTC.

This chain connects TRBV29-1 to TRBJ2-2; tentatively, D is TRBD1 (6 bases). Trimming shortened V by 3 bases and J by 2 bases, and 7 bases separated the two germline ends. The CDR3 contains 13 residues. Looked up from germline, CDR1 is SQVTM and CDR2 is ANQGSEA. This CDR3 reads CSVEGQNTGELFF. For the CDR3, the DNA is TGCAGCGTTGAGGGACAAAACACCGGGGAGCTGTTTTTT.

With regard to this clonotype: Since a much larger clone is just one base distant, this may be a read error. The CDR3 carries no conserved terminal phenylalanine or tryptophan, so it likely arises from a read error. The gene calls are TRBV28 and TRBJ2-5; a possible D gene is TRBD1 (6 bases). Trimming left V 2 bases short and J 5 bases short, with 12 bases between. The germline CDR1 and CDR2 sequences are MDHEN and SYDVKM. The CDR3 runs 14 residues. CDR3 region: CASSLLITGETQYS. The CDR3 DNA follows: TGTGCCAGCAGTTTACTAATCACAGGGGAGACCCAGTACTCC.

This clonotype was observed at least ten times. This chain connects TRBV11-2 to TRBJ2-5; the D gene could be TRBD1 or TRBD2 (6 bases each). The length of the CDR3 is 14 residues. V dropped 1 base and J dropped 5 bases, with 11 bases sitting between them. CDR1 is SGHAT, CDR2 FQNNGV, per germline. The CDR3 DNA reads as TGTGCCAGCAGCTTAGGAGGAGGGGGGGAGACCCAGTACTTC. Encoded protein: CASSLGGGGETQYF. Full variable domain (rest looked up from reference TRBV11-2 and TRBJ2-5): EAGVAQSPRYKIIEKRQSVAFWCNPISGHATLYWYQQILGQGPKLLIQFQNNGVVDDSQLPKDRFSAERLKGVDSTLKIQPAKLEDSAVYLCASSLGGGGETQYFGPGTRLLVL.

Ten or more counts support this clonotype. This chain connects TRBV2 to TRBJ1-1; 7 nucleotides align to TRBD1. Germline CDR1 reads SNHLY; CDR2 reads FYNNEI. CDR3 size: 13 residues. The V and J ends lost 8 bases and 0 bases, in that order; junction bases with no gene match: 3. CDR3 residues: CASGDSLNTEAFF. CDR3 bases: TGTGCCAGCGGGGACAGCCTGAACACTGAAGCTTTCTTT.

This clonotype appeared a few times. The rearrangement uses TRBV12-3 or TRBV12-4 and TRBJ2-2; D tentatively fits TRBD1 or TRBD2 (5 bases each). The length of the CDR3 is 16 residues. V lost 5 bases and J 6 bases, leaving 19 bases between the germline ends. The CDR3 bases are TGTGCCAGCAGTAGAAGGGGAGCGATGGGAGCCGGGGAGCTGTTTTTT. Protein product: CASSRRGAMGAGELFF.

This clonotype has only a few counts. The chain combines TRBV19 with TRBJ1-1; the D is unclear. The V end lost 2 bases, the J end lost 11 bases, and 18 bases lay between the germline ends. The CDR3 sequence is 14 residues long. Germline V CDR1 and CDR2: LNHDA, SQIVND (reference sequence). The CDR3 spells CASSIRRKRLGAFF. CDR3 bases: TGTGCCAGTAGTATAAGGCGTAAGAGACTGGGTGCTTTCTTT.

The chain has TRBV24-1 and TRBJ2-7; maybe TRBD1 (6 bases). The CDR3 covers 14 residues. V was cut by 9 bases and J by 2 bases, with 16 bases left in between. Germline CDR1 reads KGHDR; CDR2 reads SFDVKD. CDR3 amino acids: CATWTAGATYEQYF. The CDR3 nucleotides read TGTGCCACCTGGACAGCAGGAGCCACCTACGAGCAGTACTTC.

This clonotype was detected only a few times. J is TRBJ2-2 and V is TRBV11-2; the D gene is possibly TRBD2 (5 bases). The ends were cut back, 6 bases at V and 3 bases at J, with 11 bases in the middle. The CDR3 length is 14 residues. Germline V gives CDR1 SGHAT, CDR2 FQNNGV. CDR3 sequence: CASRVTSYTGELFF. The DNA of the CDR3 is TGTGCCAGCAGAGTTACTAGTTACACCGGGGAGCTGTTTTTT. Full variable domain (outside the CDR3, taken from reference TRBV11-2 and TRBJ2-2): EAGVAQSPRYKIIEKRQSVAFWCNPISGHATLYWYQQILGQGPKLLIQFQNNGVVDDSQLPKDRFSAERLKGVDSTLKIQPAKLEDSAVYLCASRVTSYTGELFFGEGSRLTVL.

This clonotype was counted at least ten times. This rearrangement joins TRBV12-3 or TRBV12-4 to TRBJ1-5; TRBD1 might be the D (6 bases). Trimming took 5 bases from V and 4 from J, leaving 12 bases between them. CDR3 length equals 14 residues. CDR3 sequence: CASSLRGPNQPQHF. The CDR3 DNA is TGTGCCAGCAGTCTCAGGGGACCAAATCAGCCCCAGCATTTT.

The chain joins TRBV5-6 to TRBJ1-5, with 8 bases that match TRBD1. V was pared by 4 bases and J by 4 bases, with 7 bases of the junction left unmatched. CDR1 and CDR2 from the germline V gene are SGHDT and YYEEEE. This CDR3 contains 15 residues. The chain's CDR3 is CASSRQGNTNQPQHF. DNA for the CDR3: TGTGCCAGCAGCCGACAGGGGAATACGAATCAGCCCCAGCATTTT.

V and J are TRBV12-3 or TRBV12-4 and TRBJ1-3; tentatively, D is TRBD1 (5 bases). Trimming removed 5 bases at V and 4 bases at J, with 12 bases between. CDR3 size: 14 residues. This CDR3 reads CASSPGRAGNTIYF. The CDR3 DNA reads TGTGCCAGCAGTCCCGGCAGGGCAGGAAACACCATATATTTT.

The chain uses TRBV19 and TRBJ2-6, with D unresolved. The CDR3 is made up of 13 amino acids. The ends were cut back, 2 bases at V and 2 bases at J, with 1 base in the middle. Germline V lookup: CDR1 LNHDA, CDR2 SQIVND (reference sequence). CDR3 DNA: TGTGCCAGTAGTATAACTGGGGCCAACGTCCTGACTTTC. This encodes CASSITGANVLTF.

The chain has TRBV10-1 and TRBJ1-4; TRBD1 agrees at 7 bases. This CDR3 spans 14 amino acids. Unmatched junction bases numbered 8, after V lost 6 bases and J lost 7 bases. Germline assignment: CDR1 WNHNN and CDR2 SYGVQD (reference sequence). The chain's CDR3 is CASRIRGQSEKLFF. CDR3 bases: TGCGCCAGCAGAATAAGGGGACAGAGTGAAAAACTGTTTTTT.

J is TRBJ2-7 and V is TRBV11-1; 10 bases fit TRBD1. The ends lost 1 base at V and 3 bases at J; junction bases unmatched: 9. Germline lookup yields CDR1 SGHAT and CDR2 FQDESV (reference sequence). The CDR3 totals 17 residues. For the CDR3, the DNA is TGTGCCAGCAGCTTAGACCTCGGGACAGGGGCCCTCTACGAGCAGTACTTC. Translated, it gives CASSLDLGTGALYEQYF. Complete variable domain (other parts from reference TRBV11-1 and TRBJ2-7): EAEVAQSPRYKITEKSQAVAFWCDPISGHATLYWYRQILGQGPELLVQFQDESVVDDSQLPKDRFSAERLKGVDSTLKIQPAELGDSAMYLCASSLDLGTGALYEQYFGPGTRLTVT.

This clonotype came up once. The J gene is TRBJ2-7, the V gene TRBV18; 7 bases match TRBD1. Germline CDR1 reads KGHSH; CDR2 reads LQKENI. V lost 3 bases and J lost 4; bases outside the gene matches: 6. The CDR3 runs to 14 residues. The CDR3 nucleotides are TGTGCCAGCTCACCTCTGGGACAGCAATACGAGCAGTACTTC. The encoded protein is CASSPLGQQYEQYF.

The rearrangement joins TRBV5-1 to TRBJ1-1; D gene uncertain. V was trimmed by 0 bases and J by 0 bases, leaving 9 bases between them. Germline CDR1 SGHRS, CDR2 YFSETQ. This CDR3 region has 15 residues. The CDR3 DNA follows: TGCGCCAGCAGCTTGGATTACCGAGTGAACACTGAAGCTTTCTTT. This gives the protein CASSLDYRVNTEAFF. Combining the CDR3 with reference TRBV5-1 and TRBJ1-1 gives the whole variable domain KAGVTQTPRYLIKTRGQQVTLSCSPISGHRSVSWYQQTPGQGLQFLFEYFSETQRNKGNFPGRFSGRQFSNSRSEMNVSTLELGDSALYLCASSLDYRVNTEAFFGQGTRLTVV.

The gene calls are TRBV29-1 and TRBJ2-7, with D possibly being TRBD2 (6 bases). The CDR3 spans 14 residues. The germline gives CDR1 SQVTM, CDR2 ANQGSEA. Trimming cost V 3 bases and J 5 bases, with 17 bases left between them. CDR3 sequence: CSVDSGAGFHEQYF. CDR3 DNA: TGCAGCGTTGACTCCGGAGCGGGCTTCCACGAGCAGTACTTC.

This clonotype was seen more than once but under ten times. In this CDR3 the conserved last residue, phenylalanine or tryptophan, is missing, so a read error is likely. This rearrangement joins TRBV6-1 to TRBJ1-1; perhaps TRBD1 as D (5 bases). The CDR3 covers 15 residues. V was shortened by 1 base and J by 0 bases, with 9 bases between the two germline ends. The V gene's germline CDR1 is MNHNS and CDR2 SASEGT. This CDR3 is CASSEGGWMNTEAFL. The CDR3 DNA follows: TGTGCCAGCAGTGAAGGGGGCTGGATGAACACTGAAGCTTTCCTT.